The 19 T cell receptor beta chains below all came from one sample that was sequenced in a study of blood T cell repertoires in COVID-19. Repertoires were generated with immunoSEQ multiplex PCR, while TCRdb's copy carries only in-frame clones and drops some. Of about 350,000 clones detected, approximately 89% appear once; the ten largest clones hold roughly 3.9%. The sample consisted of peripheral blood. These receptors all come from a woman in her fifties or sixties with COVID-19, enrolled during active disease.

V usage is TRBV5-1 and J usage is TRBJ2-6; TRBD1 aligns across 9 bases. The trim removed 6 bases at V and 1 base at J, leaving 8 bases unmatched. Germline CDR1 is SGHRS and CDR2 is YFSETQ. The CDR3 contains 17 residues. The CDR3 protein is CASTSQGAKSGANVLTF. CDR3 nucleotide sequence: TGCGCCAGCACTTCACAGGGGGCCAAGTCTGGGGCCAACGTCCTGACTTTC.

J is TRBJ2-3 and V is TRBV2; D may be TRBD2 (5 bases). V dropped 10 bases and J dropped 4 bases, with 9 bases sitting between them. CDR1 and CDR2 from the germline V gene are SNHLY and FYNNEI. The CDR3 sequence is 11 residues long. In nucleotides, the CDR3 is TGTGCCATTTCGGAGGCAGATACGCAGTATTTT. Amino acids: CAISEADTQYF.

This rearrangement joins TRBV12-3 or TRBV12-4 to TRBJ1-2; 7 bases line up with TRBD1. The V segment lost 7 bases and the J segment 7 bases; nucleotides outside the gene matches: 9. The CDR3 runs 13 residues. Here the CDR3 reads CASTGDSPGGYTF. The CDR3 nucleotides read TGTGCCAGCACCGGGGACAGCCCTGGTGGCTACACCTTC.

V usage is TRBV27 and J usage is TRBJ1-5, with 10 nucleotides matching TRBD1. The V and J ends lost 5 bases and 0 bases, in that order; junction bases with no gene match: 7. Germline V lookup: CDR1 MNHEY, CDR2 SMNVEV (reference sequence). The CDR3 is 17 residues long. CDR3 DNA sequence: TGTGCCAGCAGTGGCCGGACAGGGGGAAATAGCAATCAGCCCCAGCATTTT. This translates into CASSGRTGGNSNQPQHF.

This chain links TRBV6-5 with TRBJ2-1; 8 bases are a match to TRBD2. V lost 10 bases to trimming and J lost 7 bases; unmatched junction nucleotides: 12. Germline CDR1 is MNHEY and CDR2 is SVGAGI. This CDR3 region has 14 residues. The CDR3, as DNA: TGTGCCAACCATCGGGGGGGAACCCCAAATGAGCAGTTCTTC. Its protein is CANHRGGTPNEQFF.

The rearrangement joins TRBV5-4 to TRBJ1-1; 7 bases map to TRBD1. The CDR3 consists of 19 residues. Germline CDR1 and CDR2: SGHNT and YYREEE (reference sequence). V was clipped by 3 bases and J by 3 bases; unmatched bases: 20. The CDR3 is CASSSLDKQGQNRYTEAFF. CDR3 DNA: TGTGCCAGCAGCTCCCTAGATAAACAGGGGCAGAATCGGTACACTGAAGCTTTCTTT.

J is TRBJ1-1 and V is TRBV3-1 (or the pseudogene TRBV3-2), with TRBD1 identical over 8 bases. Germline-derived CDR1 and CDR2 are LGHDT and YNNKEL (reference sequence). Germline trimming cut 5 bases from V and 1 base from J; bases unmatched to any gene: 6. This CDR3 has 15 amino acids. The CDR3 bases are TGTGCCAGCAGCTCCCTACAGGGGGGGAACACTGAAGCTTTCTTT. Amino acids: CASSSLQGGNTEAFF.

V usage is TRBV29-1 and J usage is TRBJ1-1, with a possible D match to TRBD1 (5 bases). The CDR3 loop spans 12 amino acids. The V end lost 3 bases, the J end lost 6 bases, and 11 bases lay between the germline ends. Germline V gene sequence: CDR1 SQVTM, CDR2 ANQGSEA. CDR3 DNA sequence: TGCAGCGTTGATATACGGGGGTCTGAAGCTTTCTTT. It encodes CSVDIRGSEAFF.

The chain combines TRBV18 with TRBJ1-2, with unresolved D. Germline V gene lookup returns CDR1 KGHSH and CDR2 LQKENI. V lost 3 bases to trimming and J lost 6 bases, with 8 bases between them. This CDR3 is 12 amino acids long. The CDR3 here is CASSPRGDGYTF. The CDR3, as DNA: TGTGCCAGCTCACCCCGGGGAGATGGCTACACCTTC.

The CDR3 DNA reads TGTGCCAGCAGCTTATTTCACGGGGGAGGAAACACCATATATTTT. This translates into CASSLFHGGGNTIYF. This chain links TRBV7-8 with TRBJ1-3, with D possibly being TRBD1 (5 bases). The germline gives CDR1 SGHVS, CDR2 FQNEAQ. The length of the CDR3 is 15 residues. Trimming stripped 2 bases from V and 4 bases from J, with 12 bases between.

The CDR3 loop is CASSLSKTGTYGYTF. CDR3 sequence (DNA): TGTGCCAGCAGCCTTTCGAAGACAGGGACCTATGGCTACACCTTC. The chain has TRBV3-1 (or the pseudogene TRBV3-2) and TRBJ1-2; 7 bases are shared with TRBD1. After removal of 4 bases from V and 4 bases from J, the junction contained 9 bases not matched to a gene. CDR1 LGHDT and CDR2 YNNKEL come from the germline V gene (reference sequence). The CDR3 spans 15 residues.

The gene calls are TRBV28 and TRBJ1-2, with D perhaps TRBD1 (6 bases). V shed 2 bases and J shed 4 bases, with 11 bases lying between them. The CDR3 covers 14 residues. CDR1 MDHEN and CDR2 SYDVKM come from the germline V gene. In DNA, the CDR3 is TGTGCCAGCAGTTTAGACCCAGGGGCCTATGGCTACACCTTC. Translation: CASSLDPGAYGYTF.

This rearrangement joins TRBV3-1 (or the pseudogene TRBV3-2) to TRBJ2-5; 8 bases line up with TRBD2. The CDR3 runs 14 residues. The germline CDR1 and CDR2 sequences are LGHDT and YNNKEL (reference sequence). Losses at the gene ends were 5 bases for V and 1 base for J; bases not matched to a gene: 3. CDR3 residues: CASSARGVQETQYF. As DNA, the CDR3 is TGTGCCAGCAGCGCGCGGGGGGTCCAAGAGACCCAGTACTTC.

The rearrangement links TRBV7-9 to TRBJ1-2; no definite D call. Between the trimmed V and J ends, which lost 5 bases and 7 bases, there was a span of 11 bases. Looked up from germline, CDR1 is SEHNR and CDR2 is FQNEAQ (reference sequence). The CDR3 totals 12 residues. The chain's CDR3 is CASSPDARGYTF. CDR3 bases: TGTGCCAGCAGCCCTGATGCGCGTGGCTACACCTTC.

The CDR3 bases are TGTGCCAGCAGTGAAGGGAGTCAGAACATTCAGTACTTC. It specifies CASSEGSQNIQYF. The V call is TRBV2, the J call TRBJ2-4; D uncertain. Trimming took 1 base from V and 7 from J, leaving 8 bases between them. CDR1 and CDR2 from the germline V gene are SNHLY and FYNNEI. The CDR3 consists of 13 residues.

This chain connects TRBV30 to TRBJ1-3, with 8 bases that match TRBD1. Germline V gives CDR1 GTSNPN, CDR2 SVGIG (reference sequence). This CDR3 spans 14 amino acids. V lost 5 bases to trimming and J lost 4 bases; unmatched junction nucleotides: 7. The DNA of the CDR3 is TGTGCCTGGGATGGACAGGGATTAGGAAACACCATATATTTT. Amino acid sequence: CAWDGQGLGNTIYF.

The rearrangement joins TRBV5-6 to TRBJ2-7; D might be TRBD1 (6 bases). V lost 0 bases to trimming and J lost 0 bases, with 16 bases between them. The CDR3 has 17 amino acids. Germline CDR1 is SGHDT and CDR2 is YYEEEE. CDR3 amino acids: CASSLAFTGTRSYEQYF. The CDR3 DNA is TGTGCCAGCAGCTTGGCCTTTACCGGGACACGCTCCTACGAGCAGTACTTC.

This clone is a singleton in its sample. This chain joins TRBV18 and TRBJ2-2, with 8 bases that match TRBD1. This CDR3 is built from 15 residues. V trimming: 2 bases; J trimming: 8 bases; junction bases outside the gene matches: 7. Germline CDR1 reads KGHSH; CDR2 reads LQKENI. The CDR3 DNA follows: TGTGCCAGCTCACCAAGGACAGGGATCGGTGGGGAGCTGTTTTTT. Amino acid sequence: CASSPRTGIGGELFF.

The chain combines TRBV19 with TRBJ1-5; D is undetermined. V gave up 7 bases and J gave up 4 bases, with 20 bases separating them. There are 16 residues in the CDR3. CDR1 is LNHDA, CDR2 SQIVND, per germline (reference sequence). The CDR3 nucleotides read TGTGCCAGTACCCATATAGGACTTCGGGCTAATCAGCCCCAGCATTTT. Its translation is CASTHIGLRANQPQHF.